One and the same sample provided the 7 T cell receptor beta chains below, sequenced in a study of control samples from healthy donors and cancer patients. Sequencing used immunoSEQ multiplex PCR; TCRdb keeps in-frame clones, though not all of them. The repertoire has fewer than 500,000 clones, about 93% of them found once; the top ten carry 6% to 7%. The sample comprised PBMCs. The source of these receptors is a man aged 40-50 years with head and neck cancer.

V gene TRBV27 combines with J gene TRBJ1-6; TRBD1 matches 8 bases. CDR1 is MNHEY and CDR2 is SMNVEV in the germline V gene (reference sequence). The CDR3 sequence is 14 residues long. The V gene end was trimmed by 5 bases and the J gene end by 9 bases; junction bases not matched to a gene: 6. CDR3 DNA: TGTGCCAGCAGTGCACGAACAGGGGGTTCACCCCTCCACTTT. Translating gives CASSARTGGSPLHF.

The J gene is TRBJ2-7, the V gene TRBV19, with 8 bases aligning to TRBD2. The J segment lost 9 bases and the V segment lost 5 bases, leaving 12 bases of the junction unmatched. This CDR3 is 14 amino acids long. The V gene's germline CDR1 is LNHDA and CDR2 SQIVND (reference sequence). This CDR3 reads CASSGQRGTKGQYF. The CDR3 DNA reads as TGTGCCAGTAGTGGGCAGCGGGGGACTAAGGGGCAGTACTTC.

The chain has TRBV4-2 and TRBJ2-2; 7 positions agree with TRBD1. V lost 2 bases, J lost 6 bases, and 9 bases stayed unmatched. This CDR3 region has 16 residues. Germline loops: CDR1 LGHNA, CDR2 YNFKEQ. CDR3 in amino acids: CASSQLGQAGAGELFF. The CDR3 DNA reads TGTGCCAGCAGCCAACTAGGACAGGCCGGGGCCGGGGAGCTGTTTTTT.

The CDR3 sequence: CASSYHRDRVTEAFF. The DNA for the CDR3 is TGTGCCAGCAGTTACCACCGGGACAGGGTCACTGAAGCTTTCTTT. This sequence joins TRBV27 and TRBJ1-1; 9 bases line up with TRBD1. The trim removed 4 bases at V and 4 bases at J, leaving 7 bases unmatched. The CDR3 spans 15 residues. Germline V gene lookup returns CDR1 MNHEY and CDR2 SMNVEV (reference sequence).

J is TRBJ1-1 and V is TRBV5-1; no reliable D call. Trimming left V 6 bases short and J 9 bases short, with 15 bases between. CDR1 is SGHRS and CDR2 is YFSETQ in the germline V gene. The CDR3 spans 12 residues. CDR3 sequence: CASTLGSGQAFF. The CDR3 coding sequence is TGCGCCAGCACTCTCGGGAGTGGCCAAGCTTTCTTT.

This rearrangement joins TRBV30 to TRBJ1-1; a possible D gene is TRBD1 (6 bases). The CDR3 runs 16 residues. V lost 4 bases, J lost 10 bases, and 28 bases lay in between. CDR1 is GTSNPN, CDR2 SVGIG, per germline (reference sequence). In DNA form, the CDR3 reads TGTGCCTGGATCCTACAGGGCGGGGTTCGGGTTCCGATAGCTTTCTTT. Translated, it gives CAWILQGGVRVPIAFF. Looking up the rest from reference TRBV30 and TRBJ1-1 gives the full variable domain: SQTIHQWPATLVQPVGSPLSLECTVEGTSNPNLYWYRQAAGRGLQLLFYSVGIGQISSEVPQNLSASRPQDRQFILSSKKLLLSDSGFYLCAWILQGGVRVPIAFFGQGTRLTVV.

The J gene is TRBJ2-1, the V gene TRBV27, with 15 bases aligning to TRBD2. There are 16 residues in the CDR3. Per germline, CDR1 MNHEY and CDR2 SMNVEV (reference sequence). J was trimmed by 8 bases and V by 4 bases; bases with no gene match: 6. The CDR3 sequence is CASSSNGLAGGHEQFF. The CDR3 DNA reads TGTGCCAGCAGTTCAAACGGACTAGCGGGAGGGCATGAGCAGTTCTTC.